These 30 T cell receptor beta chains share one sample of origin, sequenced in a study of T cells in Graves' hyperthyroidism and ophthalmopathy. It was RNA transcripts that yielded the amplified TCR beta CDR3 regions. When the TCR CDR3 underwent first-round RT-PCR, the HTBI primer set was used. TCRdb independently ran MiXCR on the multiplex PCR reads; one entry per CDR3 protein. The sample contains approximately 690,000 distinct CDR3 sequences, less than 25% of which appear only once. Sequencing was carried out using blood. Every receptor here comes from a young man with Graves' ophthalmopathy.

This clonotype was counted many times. The CDR3 loop is CASSGTGGNQPQHF. The CDR3 nucleotides are TGTGCCAGCAGTGGGACAGGGGGCAATCAGCCCCAGCATTTT. V usage is TRBV12-3 or TRBV12-4 and J usage is TRBJ1-5; the match to TRBD1 covers 10 bases. V lost 5 bases to trimming and J lost 2 bases; unmatched junction nucleotides: 0. The CDR3 length is 14 residues.

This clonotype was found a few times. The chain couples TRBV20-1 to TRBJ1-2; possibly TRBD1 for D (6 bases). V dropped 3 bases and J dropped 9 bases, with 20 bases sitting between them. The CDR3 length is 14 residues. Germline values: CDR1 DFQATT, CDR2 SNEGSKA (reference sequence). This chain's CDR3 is CSASPGGRRVSYTF. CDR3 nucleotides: TGCAGTGCTAGCCCTGGGGGCAGACGGGTGAGCTACACCTTC.

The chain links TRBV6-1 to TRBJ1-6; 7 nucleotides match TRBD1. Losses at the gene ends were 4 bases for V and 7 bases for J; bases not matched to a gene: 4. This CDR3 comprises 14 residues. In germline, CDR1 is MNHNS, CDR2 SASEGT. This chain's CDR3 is CASSVTGLNSPLHF. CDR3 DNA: TGTGCCAGCAGTGTGACAGGGCTGAATTCACCCCTCCACTTT.

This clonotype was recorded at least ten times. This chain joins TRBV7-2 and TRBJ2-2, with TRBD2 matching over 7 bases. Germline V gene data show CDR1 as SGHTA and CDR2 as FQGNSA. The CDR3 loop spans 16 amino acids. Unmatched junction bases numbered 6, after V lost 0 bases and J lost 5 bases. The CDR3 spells CASSLASGKGTGELFF. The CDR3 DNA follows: TGTGCCAGCAGCTTAGCCAGCGGGAAAGGGACCGGGGAGCTGTTTTTT.

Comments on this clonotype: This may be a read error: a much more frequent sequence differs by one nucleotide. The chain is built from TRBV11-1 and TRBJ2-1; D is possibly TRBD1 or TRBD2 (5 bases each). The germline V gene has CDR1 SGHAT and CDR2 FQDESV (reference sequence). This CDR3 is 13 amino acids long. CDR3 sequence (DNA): TGTGCCGGCAGCTTGGGGGTGTCGGATGAGCAGTTCTTC. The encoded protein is CAGSLGVSDEQFF.

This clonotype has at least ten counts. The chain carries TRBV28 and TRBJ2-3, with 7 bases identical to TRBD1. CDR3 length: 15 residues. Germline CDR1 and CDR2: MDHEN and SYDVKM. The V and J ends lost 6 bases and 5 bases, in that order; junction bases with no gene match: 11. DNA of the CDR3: TGTGCCAGCAGCTACGAAGACAGGGTGAAAGATACGCAGTATTTT. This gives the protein CASSYEDRVKDTQYF.

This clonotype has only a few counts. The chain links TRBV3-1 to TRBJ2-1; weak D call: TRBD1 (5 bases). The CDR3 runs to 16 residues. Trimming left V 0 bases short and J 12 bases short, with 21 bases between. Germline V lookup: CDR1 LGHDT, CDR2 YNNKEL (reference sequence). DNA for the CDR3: TGTGCCAGCAGCCAAGATCTGCCAGGGTCCTTTTCTACGCAGTTCTTC. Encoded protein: CASSQDLPGSFSTQFF.

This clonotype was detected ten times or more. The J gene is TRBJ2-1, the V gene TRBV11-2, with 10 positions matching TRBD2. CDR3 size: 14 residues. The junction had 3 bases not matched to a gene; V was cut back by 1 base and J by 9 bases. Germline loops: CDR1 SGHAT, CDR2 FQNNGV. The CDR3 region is CASSLGRTSGEQFF. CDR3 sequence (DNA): TGTGCCAGCAGCTTAGGCAGGACTAGCGGTGAGCAGTTCTTC.

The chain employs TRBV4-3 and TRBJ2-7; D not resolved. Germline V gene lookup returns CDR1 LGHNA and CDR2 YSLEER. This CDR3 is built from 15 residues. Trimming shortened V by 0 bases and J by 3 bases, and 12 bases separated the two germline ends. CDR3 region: CASSQDGYLNYEQYF. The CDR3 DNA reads TGCGCCAGCAGCCAAGATGGATACCTAAACTACGAGCAGTACTTC.

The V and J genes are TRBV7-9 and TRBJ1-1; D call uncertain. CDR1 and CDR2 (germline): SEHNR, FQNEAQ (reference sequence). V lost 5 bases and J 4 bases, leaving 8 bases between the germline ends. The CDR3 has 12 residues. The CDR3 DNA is TGTGCCAGCAGCCTTCTCCCCACTGAAGCTTTCTTT. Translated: CASSLLPTEAFF.

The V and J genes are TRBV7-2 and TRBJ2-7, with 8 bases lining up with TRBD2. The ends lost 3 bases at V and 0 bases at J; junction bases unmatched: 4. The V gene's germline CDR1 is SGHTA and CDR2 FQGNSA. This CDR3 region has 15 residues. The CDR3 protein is CASSLGTSFSYEQYF. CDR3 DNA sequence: TGTGCCAGCAGCTTGGGGACTAGTTTCTCCTACGAGCAGTACTTC.

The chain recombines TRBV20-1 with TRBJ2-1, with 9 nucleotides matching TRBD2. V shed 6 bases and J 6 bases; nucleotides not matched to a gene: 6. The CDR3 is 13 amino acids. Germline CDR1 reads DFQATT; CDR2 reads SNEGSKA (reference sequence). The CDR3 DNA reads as TGCAGTGCCCCCCTAGCGGGACTCAATGAGCAGTTCTTC. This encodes CSAPLAGLNEQFF.

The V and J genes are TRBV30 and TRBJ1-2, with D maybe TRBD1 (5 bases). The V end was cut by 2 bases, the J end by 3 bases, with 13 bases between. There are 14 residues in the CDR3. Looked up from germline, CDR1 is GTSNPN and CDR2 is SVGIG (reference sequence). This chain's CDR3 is CAWSHTGAYYGYTF. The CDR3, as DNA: TGTGCCTGGAGTCATACCGGGGCCTACTATGGCTACACCTTC.

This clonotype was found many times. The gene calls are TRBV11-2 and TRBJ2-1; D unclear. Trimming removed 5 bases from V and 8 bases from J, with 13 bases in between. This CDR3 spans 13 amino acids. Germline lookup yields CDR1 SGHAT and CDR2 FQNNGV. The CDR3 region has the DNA TGTGCCAGCAGCGGCGGCGCTTCGTATGAGCAGTTCTTC. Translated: CASSGGASYEQFF.

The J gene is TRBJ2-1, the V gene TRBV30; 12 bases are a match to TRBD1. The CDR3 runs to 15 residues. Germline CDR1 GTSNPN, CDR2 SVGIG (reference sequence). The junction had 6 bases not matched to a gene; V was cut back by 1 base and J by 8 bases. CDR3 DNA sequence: TGTGCCTGGAGTGCTCCGGGACAGGGGGCGGATGAGCAGTTCTTC. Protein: CAWSAPGQGADEQFF.

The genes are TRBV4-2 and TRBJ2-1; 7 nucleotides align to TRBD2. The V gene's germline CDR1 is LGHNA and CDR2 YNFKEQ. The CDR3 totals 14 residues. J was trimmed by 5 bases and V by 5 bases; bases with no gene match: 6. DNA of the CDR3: TGTGCCAGCAGCTTAGGGAGGGCAGACAATGAGCAGTTCTTC. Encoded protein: CASSLGRADNEQFF.

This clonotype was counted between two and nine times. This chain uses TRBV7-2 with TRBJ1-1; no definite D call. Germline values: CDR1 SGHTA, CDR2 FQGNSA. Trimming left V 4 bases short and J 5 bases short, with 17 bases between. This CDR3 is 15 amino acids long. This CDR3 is CASSWTGPQGTEAFF. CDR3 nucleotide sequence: TGTGCCAGCAGCTGGACCGGGCCCCAAGGGACTGAAGCTTTCTTT. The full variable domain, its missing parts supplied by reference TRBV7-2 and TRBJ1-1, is GAGVSQSPSNKVTEKGKDVELRCDPISGHTALYWYRQSLGQGLEFLIYFQGNSAPDKSGLPSDRFSAERTGGSVSTLTIQRTQQEDSAVYLCASSWTGPQGTEAFFGQGTRLTVV.

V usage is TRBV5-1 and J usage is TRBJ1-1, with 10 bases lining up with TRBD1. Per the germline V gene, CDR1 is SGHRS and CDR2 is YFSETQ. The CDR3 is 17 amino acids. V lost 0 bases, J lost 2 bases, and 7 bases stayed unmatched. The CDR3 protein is CASSLVWDRGPNTEAFF. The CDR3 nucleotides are TGCGCCAGCAGCTTGGTATGGGACAGGGGACCTAACACTGAAGCTTTCTTT.

CDR3 coding DNA: TGTGCCAGCAGTTTATCCGGTAAGAACACTGAAGCTTTCTTT. This codes for CASSLSGKNTEAFF. J is TRBJ1-1 and V is TRBV12-3 or TRBV12-4, with D unclear. The CDR3 consists of 14 residues. Trimming pared 2 bases from V and 1 base from J, leaving 8 bases between.

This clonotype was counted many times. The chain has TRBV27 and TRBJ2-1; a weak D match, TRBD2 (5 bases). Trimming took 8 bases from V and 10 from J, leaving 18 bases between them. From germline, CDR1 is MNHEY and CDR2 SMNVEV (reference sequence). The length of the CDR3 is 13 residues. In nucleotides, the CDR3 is TGTGCCAGCGAAGGAGGAAAACTCGGCGAGCAGTTCTTC. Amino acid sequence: CASEGGKLGEQFF.

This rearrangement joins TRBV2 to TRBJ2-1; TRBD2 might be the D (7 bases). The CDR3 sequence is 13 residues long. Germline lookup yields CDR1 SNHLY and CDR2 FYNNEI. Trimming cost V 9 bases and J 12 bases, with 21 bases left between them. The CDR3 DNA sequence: TGTGCCAGAGACGATGGGGGGGGCTATGGGCAGTTCTTC. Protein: CARDDGGGYGQFF.

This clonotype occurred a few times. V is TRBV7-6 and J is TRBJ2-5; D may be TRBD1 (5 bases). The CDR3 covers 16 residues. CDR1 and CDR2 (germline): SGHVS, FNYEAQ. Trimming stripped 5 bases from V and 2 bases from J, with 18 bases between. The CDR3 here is CASSPPPTGLQETQYF. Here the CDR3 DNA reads TGTGCCAGCAGCCCACCCCCCACAGGTCTACAAGAGACCCAGTACTTC. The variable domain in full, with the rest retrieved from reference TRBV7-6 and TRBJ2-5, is GAGVSQSPRYKVTKRGQDVALRCDPISGHVSLYWYRQALGQGPEFLTYFNYEAQQDKSGLPNDRFSAERPEGSISTLTIQRTEQRDSAMYRCASSPPPTGLQETQYFGPGTRLLVL.

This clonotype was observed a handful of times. In DNA, the CDR3 is TGTGCCAGCTCAGGAAATCCTTTAGCCAAAAACATTCAGTACTTC. Protein: CASSGNPLAKNIQYF. The chain has TRBV18 and TRBJ2-4; the D is unclear. The CDR3 length is 15 residues. Trimming pared 5 bases from V and 0 bases from J, leaving 11 bases between. Germline V lookup: CDR1 KGHSH, CDR2 LQKENI.

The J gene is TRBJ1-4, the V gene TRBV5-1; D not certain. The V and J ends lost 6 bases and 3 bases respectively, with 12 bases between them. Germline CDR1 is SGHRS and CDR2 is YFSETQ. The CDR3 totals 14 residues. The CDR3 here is CASTGGQPNEKLFF. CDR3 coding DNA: TGCGCCAGCACCGGCGGGCAGCCTAATGAAAAACTGTTTTTT.

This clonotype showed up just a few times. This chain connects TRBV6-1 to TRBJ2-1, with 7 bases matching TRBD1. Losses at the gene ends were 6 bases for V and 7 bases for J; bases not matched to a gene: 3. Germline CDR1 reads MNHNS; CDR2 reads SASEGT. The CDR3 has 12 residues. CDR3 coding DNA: TGTGCCAGCAGGACAGGGTGGAATGAGCAGTTCTTC. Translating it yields CASRTGWNEQFF.

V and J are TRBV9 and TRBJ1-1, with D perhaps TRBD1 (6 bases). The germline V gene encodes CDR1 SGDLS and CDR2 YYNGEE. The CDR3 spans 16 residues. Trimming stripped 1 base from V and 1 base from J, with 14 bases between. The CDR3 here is CASSVHDKTGNTEAFF. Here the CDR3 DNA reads TGTGCCAGCAGCGTACACGACAAGACAGGGAACACTGAAGCTTTCTTT.

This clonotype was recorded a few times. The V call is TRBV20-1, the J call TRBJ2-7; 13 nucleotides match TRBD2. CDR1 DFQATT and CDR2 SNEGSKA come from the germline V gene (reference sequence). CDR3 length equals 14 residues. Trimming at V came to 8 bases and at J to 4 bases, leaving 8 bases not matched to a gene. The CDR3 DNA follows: TGCAGTTCTGGACTAGCGGGAGTGTCTTACGAGCAGTACTTC. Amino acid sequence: CSSGLAGVSYEQYF.

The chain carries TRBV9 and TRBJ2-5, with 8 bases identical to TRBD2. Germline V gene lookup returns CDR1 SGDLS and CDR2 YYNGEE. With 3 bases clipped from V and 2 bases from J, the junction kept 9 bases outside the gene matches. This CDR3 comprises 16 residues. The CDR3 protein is CASSAGGGFGQETQYF. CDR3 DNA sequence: TGTGCCAGCAGCGCGGGAGGGGGTTTCGGGCAAGAGACCCAGTACTTC.

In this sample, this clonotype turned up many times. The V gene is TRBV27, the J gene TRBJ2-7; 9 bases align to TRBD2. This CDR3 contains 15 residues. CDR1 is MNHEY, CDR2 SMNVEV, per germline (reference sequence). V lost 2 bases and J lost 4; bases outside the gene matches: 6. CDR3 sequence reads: CASSLGGRASYEQYF. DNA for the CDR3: TGTGCCAGCAGTTTAGGCGGGAGGGCCTCGTACGAGCAGTACTTC.

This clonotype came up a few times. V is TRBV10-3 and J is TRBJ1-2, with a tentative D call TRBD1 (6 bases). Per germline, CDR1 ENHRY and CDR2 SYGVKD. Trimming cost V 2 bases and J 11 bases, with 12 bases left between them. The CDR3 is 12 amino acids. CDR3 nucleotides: TGTGCCATCAGTGAGGGCTTAGGGGGTTACACCTTC. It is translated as CAISEGLGGYTF.